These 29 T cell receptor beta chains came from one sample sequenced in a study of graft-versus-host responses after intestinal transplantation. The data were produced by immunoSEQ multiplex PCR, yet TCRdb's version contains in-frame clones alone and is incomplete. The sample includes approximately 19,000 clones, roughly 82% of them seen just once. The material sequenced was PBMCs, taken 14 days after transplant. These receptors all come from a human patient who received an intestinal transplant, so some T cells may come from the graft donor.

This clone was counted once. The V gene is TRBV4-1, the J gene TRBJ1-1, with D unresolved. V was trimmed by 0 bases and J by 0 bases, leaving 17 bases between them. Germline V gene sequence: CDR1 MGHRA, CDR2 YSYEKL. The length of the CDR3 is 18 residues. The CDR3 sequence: CASSQETGVSMMNTEAFF. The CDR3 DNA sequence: TGCGCCAGCAGCCAAGAAACGGGAGTCAGCATGATGAACACTGAAGCTTTCTTT.

CDR3 sequence (DNA): TGTGCCAGCAGTGAAGAGAAACCGGATACGCAGTATTTT. This sequence encodes CASSEEKPDTQYF. The chain joins TRBV6-1 to TRBJ2-3; D is ambiguous. The CDR3 contains 13 residues. Trimming cost V 1 base and J 6 bases, with 8 bases left between them. Germline CDR1 and CDR2: MNHNS and SASEGT.

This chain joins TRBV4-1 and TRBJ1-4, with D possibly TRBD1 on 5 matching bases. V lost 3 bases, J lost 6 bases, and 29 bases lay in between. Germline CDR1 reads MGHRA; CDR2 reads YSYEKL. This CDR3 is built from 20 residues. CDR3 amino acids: CASSHETRGAGNLGDEKLFF. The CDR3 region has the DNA TGCGCCAGCAGCCATGAGACCCGTGGGGCGGGGAACCTCGGGGATGAAAAACTGTTTTTT.

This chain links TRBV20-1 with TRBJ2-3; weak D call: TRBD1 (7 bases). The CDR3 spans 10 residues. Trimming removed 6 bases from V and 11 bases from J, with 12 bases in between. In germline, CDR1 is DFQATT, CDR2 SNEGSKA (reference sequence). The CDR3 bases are TGCAGTGCGTCCCAGGGGGGGCAGTATTTT. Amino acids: CSASQGGQYF.

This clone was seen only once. CDR3 loop: CASSQETASSYNEQFF. The CDR3 DNA follows: TGCGCCAGCAGCCAAGAAACAGCCAGCTCCTACAATGAGCAGTTCTTC. J is TRBJ2-1 and V is TRBV4-1; D is unresolved. Between the trimmed V and J ends, which lost 0 bases and 0 bases, there was a span of 9 bases. The CDR3 is 16 residues long. CDR1 and CDR2 from the germline V gene are MGHRA and YSYEKL.

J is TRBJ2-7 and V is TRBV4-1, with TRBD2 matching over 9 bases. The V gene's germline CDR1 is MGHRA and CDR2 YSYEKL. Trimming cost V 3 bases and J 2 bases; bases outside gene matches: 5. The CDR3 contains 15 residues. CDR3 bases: TGCGCCAGCAGCCAGCAGGCGGGGGGGACCTACGAGCAGTACTTC. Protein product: CASSQQAGGTYEQYF.

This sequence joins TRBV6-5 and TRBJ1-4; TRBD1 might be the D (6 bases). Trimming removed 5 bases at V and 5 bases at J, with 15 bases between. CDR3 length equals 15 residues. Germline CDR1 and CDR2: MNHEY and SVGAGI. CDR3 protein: CASSLQGRLNEKLFF. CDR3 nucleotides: TGTGCCAGCAGTCTACAGGGTCGCTTGAATGAAAAACTGTTTTTT.

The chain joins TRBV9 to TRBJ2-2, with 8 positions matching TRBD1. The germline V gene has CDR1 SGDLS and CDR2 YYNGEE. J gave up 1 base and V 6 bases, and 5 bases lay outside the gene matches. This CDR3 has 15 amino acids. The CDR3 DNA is TGTGCCAGCACAAGGGGGACAGGGAACACCGGGGAGCTGTTTTTT. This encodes CASTRGTGNTGELFF. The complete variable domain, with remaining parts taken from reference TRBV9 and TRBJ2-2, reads DSGVTQTPKHLITATGQRVTLRCSPRSGDLSVYWYQQSLDQGLQFLIQYYNGEERAKGNILERFSAQQFPDLHSELNLSSLELGDSALYFCASTRGTGNTGELFFGEGSRLTVL.

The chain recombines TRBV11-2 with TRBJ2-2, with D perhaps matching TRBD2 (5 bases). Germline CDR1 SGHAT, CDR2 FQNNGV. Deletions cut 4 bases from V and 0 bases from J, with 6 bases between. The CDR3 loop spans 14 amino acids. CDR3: CASSSEANTGELFF. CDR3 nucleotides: TGTGCCAGCAGCTCGGAGGCGAACACCGGGGAGCTGTTTTTT.

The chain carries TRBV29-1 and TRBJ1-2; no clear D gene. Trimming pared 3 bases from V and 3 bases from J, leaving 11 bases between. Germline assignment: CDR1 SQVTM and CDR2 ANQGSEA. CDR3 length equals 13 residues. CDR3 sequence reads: CSVDGVPHYGYTF. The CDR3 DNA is TGCAGCGTTGATGGAGTTCCCCACTATGGCTACACCTTC.

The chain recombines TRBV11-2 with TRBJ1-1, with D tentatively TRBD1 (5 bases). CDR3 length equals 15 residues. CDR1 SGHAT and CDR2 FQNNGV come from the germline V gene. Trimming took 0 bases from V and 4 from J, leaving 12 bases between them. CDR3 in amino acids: CASSLDIGVGTEAFF. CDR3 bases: TGTGCCAGCAGCTTAGATATAGGGGTAGGCACTGAAGCTTTCTTT.

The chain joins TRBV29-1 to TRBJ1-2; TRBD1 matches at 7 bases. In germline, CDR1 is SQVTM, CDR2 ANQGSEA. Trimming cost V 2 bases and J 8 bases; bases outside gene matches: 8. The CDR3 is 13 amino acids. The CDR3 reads CSVERDSGRGYTF. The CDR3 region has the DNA TGCAGCGTTGAAAGGGACAGTGGACGGGGCTACACCTTC.

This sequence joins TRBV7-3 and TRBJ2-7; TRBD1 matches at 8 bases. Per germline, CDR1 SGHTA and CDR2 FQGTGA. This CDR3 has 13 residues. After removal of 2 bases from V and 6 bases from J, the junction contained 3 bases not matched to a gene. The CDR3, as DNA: TGTGCCAGCAGCTTACGCACAGGGGGCGAGCAGTACTTC. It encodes CASSLRTGGEQYF.

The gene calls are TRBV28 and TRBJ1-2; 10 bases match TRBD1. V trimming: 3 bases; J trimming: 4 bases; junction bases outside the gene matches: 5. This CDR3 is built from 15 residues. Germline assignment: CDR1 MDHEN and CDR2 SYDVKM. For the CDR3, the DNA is TGTGCCAGCAGTTTCTCCGGGACAGGGGTCTATGGCTACACCTTC. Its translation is CASSFSGTGVYGYTF.

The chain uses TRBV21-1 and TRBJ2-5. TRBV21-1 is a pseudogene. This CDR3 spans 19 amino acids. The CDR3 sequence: CASSKVREPQLQKGKTQYF. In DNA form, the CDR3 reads TGTGCCAGCAGCAAAGTGAGGGAGCCCCAACTACAGAAGGGGAAGACCCAGTACTTC.

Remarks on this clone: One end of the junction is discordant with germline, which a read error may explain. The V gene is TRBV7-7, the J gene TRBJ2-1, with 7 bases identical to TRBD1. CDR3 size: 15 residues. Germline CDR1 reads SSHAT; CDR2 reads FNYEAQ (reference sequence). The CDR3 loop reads CASSLDRSSYNEQFF. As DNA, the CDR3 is TGTGCTAGCAGCTTGGACAGGAGCTCCTACAATGAGCAGTTCTTC.

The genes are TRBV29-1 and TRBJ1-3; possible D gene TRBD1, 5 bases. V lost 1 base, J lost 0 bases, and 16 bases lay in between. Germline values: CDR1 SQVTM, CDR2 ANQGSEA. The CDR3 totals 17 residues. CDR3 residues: CSVEVEMGRGSGNTIYF. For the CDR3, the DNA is TGCAGCGTTGAAGTAGAGATGGGTAGGGGCTCTGGAAACACCATATATTTT.

The CDR3 nucleotides read TGTGCCAGCAGCCAAGGGGTAGAGTCACCCCTCCACTTT. Its translation is CASSQGVESPLHF. The chain combines TRBV5-4 with TRBJ1-6, with TRBD1 as a possible D gene (5 bases). This CDR3 is 13 amino acids long. Germline V gene sequence: CDR1 SGHNT, CDR2 YYREEE (reference sequence). Trimming removed 4 bases at V and 10 bases at J, with 12 bases between.

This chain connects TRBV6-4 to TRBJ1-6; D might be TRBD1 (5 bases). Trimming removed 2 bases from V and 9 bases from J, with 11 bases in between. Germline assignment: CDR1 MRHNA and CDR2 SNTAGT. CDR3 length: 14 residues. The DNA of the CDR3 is TGTGCCAGCAGTGACCAGGGACGAGGTTCACCCCTCCACTTT. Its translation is CASSDQGRGSPLHF.

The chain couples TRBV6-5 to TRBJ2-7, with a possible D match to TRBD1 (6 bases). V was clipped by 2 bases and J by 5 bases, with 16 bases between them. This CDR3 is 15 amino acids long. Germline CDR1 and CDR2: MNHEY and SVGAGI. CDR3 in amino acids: CASSYLRTAYDEQYF. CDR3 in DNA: TGTGCCAGCAGTTACCTTAGGACAGCCTACGACGAGCAGTACTTC.

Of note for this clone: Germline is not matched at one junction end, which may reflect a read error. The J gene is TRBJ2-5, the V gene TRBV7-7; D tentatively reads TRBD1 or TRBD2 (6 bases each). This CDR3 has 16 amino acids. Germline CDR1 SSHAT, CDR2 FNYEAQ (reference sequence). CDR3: CASSSSLGGERETQYF. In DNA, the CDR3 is TGTGCTAGCAGCTCCTCCTTGGGGGGCGAGAGGGAGACCCAGTACTTC.

The CDR3 spells CASSPRADEQYF. In DNA form, the CDR3 reads TGTGCCAGCAGCCCCAGGGCCGACGAGCAGTACTTC. The gene calls are TRBV5-5 and TRBJ2-7; TRBD1 is a possible D gene (5 bases). Trimming cost V 4 bases and J 5 bases, with 10 bases left between them. From germline, CDR1 is SGHKS and CDR2 YYEKEE (reference sequence). This CDR3 has 12 residues.

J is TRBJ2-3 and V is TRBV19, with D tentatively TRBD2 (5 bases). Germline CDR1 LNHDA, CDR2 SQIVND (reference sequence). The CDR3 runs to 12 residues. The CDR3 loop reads CATSGNTDTQYF. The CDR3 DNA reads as TGTGCTACAAGCGGAAACACAGATACGCAGTATTTT.

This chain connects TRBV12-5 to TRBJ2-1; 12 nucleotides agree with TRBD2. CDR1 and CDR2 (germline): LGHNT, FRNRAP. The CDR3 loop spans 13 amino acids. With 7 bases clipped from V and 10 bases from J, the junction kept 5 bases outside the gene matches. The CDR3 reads CASALAGGREQFF. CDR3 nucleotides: TGTGCTAGTGCCCTAGCGGGGGGGCGGGAGCAGTTCTTC.

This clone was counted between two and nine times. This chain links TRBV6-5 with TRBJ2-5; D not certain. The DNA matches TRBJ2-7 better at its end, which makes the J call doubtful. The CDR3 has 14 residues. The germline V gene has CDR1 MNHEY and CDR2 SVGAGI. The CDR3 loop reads CASSYYALSYEQYF. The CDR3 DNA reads TGTGCCAGCAGTTACTACGCCCTCTCCTACGAGCAGTACTTC.

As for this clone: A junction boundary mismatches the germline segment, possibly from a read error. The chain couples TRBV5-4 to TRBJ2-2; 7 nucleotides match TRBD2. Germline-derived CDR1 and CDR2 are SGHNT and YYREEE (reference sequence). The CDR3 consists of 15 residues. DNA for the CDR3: TGTGCCAGCAGCAAAGCGGGGTCCTACACCCGGGAGCTGTTTTTT. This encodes CASSKAGSYTRELFF.

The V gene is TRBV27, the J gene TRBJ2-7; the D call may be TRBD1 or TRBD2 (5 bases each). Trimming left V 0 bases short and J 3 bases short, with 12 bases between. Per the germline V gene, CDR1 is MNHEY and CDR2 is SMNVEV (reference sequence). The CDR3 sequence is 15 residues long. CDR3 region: CASSLSGAVGYEQYF. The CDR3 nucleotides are TGTGCCAGCAGTTTATCCGGGGCGGTGGGCTACGAGCAGTACTTC.

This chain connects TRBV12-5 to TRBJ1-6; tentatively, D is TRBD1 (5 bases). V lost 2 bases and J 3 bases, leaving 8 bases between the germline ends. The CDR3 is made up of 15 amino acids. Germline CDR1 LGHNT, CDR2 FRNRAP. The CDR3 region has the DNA TGTGCTAGTGGTTTGATGGACATCTATAATTCACCCCTCCACTTT. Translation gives CASGLMDIYNSPLHF.

CDR3 residues: CATRTGTGDYEQYF. CDR3 in DNA: TGTGCCACCAGGACCGGGACAGGGGACTACGAGCAGTACTTC. The chain couples TRBV15 to TRBJ2-7; 10 bases are shared with TRBD1. The CDR3 spans 14 residues. V gave up 6 bases and J gave up 3 bases; unmatched junction bases: 5. The germline V gene has CDR1 LNHNV and CDR2 YYDKDF (reference sequence).